The 13 T cell receptor beta chains given below trace back to one sample, sequenced in a study of blood T cell repertoires in COVID-19. TCRdb keeps only in-frame clones here, not all; method: immunoSEQ multiplex PCR. Of tens of thousands of clones listed, 70% to 80% are singletons. The sequenced sample consisted of peripheral blood. The receptors were gathered from an older man with acute or convalescent COVID-19.

The gene calls are TRBV7-6 and TRBJ2-1; 7 bases line up with TRBD1. Germline assignment: CDR1 SGHVS and CDR2 FNYEAQ. The junction had 2 bases not matched to a gene; V was cut back by 5 bases and J by 7 bases. The CDR3 extends over 12 amino acids. The CDR3 coding sequence is TGTGCCAGCAGCGCACAGGGGAATGAGCAGTTCTTC. Its translation is CASSAQGNEQFF.

At least ten counts were recorded for this clone. V and J are TRBV5-6 and TRBJ1-1; 8 nucleotides align to TRBD1. The CDR3 consists of 13 residues. CDR1 SGHDT and CDR2 YYEEEE come from the germline V gene. V trimming: 2 bases; J trimming: 8 bases; junction bases outside the gene matches: 5. The CDR3 nucleotides read TGTGCCAGCAGCTTTGCAGGGGGCGCGGAAGCTTTCTTT. It translates to CASSFAGGAEAFF.

The CDR3 DNA follows: TGTGCCACCAGCGGGGCTAGCGGGAGCTTTGGTGAGCAGTTCTTC. As protein: CATSGASGSFGEQFF. V usage is TRBV15 and J usage is TRBJ2-1; 10 nucleotides match TRBD2. This CDR3 is built from 15 residues. Germline CDR1 and CDR2: LNHNV and YYDKDF (reference sequence). V gave up 5 bases and J gave up 9 bases; unmatched junction bases: 10.

The chain carries TRBV6-2 or TRBV6-3 and TRBJ2-2; 10 bases align to TRBD2. This CDR3 contains 15 residues. Losses at the gene ends were 5 bases for V and 4 bases for J; bases not matched to a gene: 4. The germline V gene has CDR1 MNHEY and CDR2 SVGEGT. In nucleotides, the CDR3 is TGTGCCAGCAGTCTAGCGGGAGCGGGCACCGGGGAGCTGTTTTTT. Translating it yields CASSLAGAGTGELFF.

The J gene is TRBJ2-7, the V gene TRBV27, with TRBD2 matching 15 bases. The CDR3 totals 15 residues. The V segment lost 9 bases and the J segment 4 bases; nucleotides outside the gene matches: 7. Per germline, CDR1 MNHEY and CDR2 SMNVEV (reference sequence). The CDR3 here is CASGTSGRRGYEQYF. The CDR3 region has the DNA TGTGCCAGTGGGACTAGCGGGAGGCGCGGGTACGAGCAGTACTTC.

This clone was observed a handful of times. DNA for the CDR3: TGTGCCGCCACCGGGATTCGCACAGATACGCAGTATTTT. It specifies CAATGIRTDTQYF. The J gene is TRBJ2-3, the V gene TRBV28; maybe TRBD2 (5 bases). The V gene's germline CDR1 is MDHEN and CDR2 SYDVKM. V lost 11 bases, J lost 1 base, and 13 bases lay in between. This CDR3 contains 13 residues.

V is TRBV10-3 and J is TRBJ2-7; possibly TRBD1 or TRBD2 for D (7 bases each). V lost 6 bases to trimming and J lost 2 bases, with 17 bases between them. The CDR3 runs to 15 residues. The germline V gene encodes CDR1 ENHRY and CDR2 SYGVKD. CDR3 loop: CAISEGAGAPYEQYF. The CDR3 DNA follows: TGTGCCATCAGCGAGGGGGCGGGAGCCCCCTACGAGCAGTACTTC.

This clone was detected a few times. The genes are TRBV10-1 and TRBJ1-2; a weak D match, TRBD1 (5 bases). Germline V gives CDR1 WNHNN, CDR2 SYGVQD (reference sequence). The CDR3 has 12 amino acids. The V end was cut by 3 bases, the J end by 3 bases, with 5 bases between. CDR3 loop: CASSEGDYGYTF. CDR3 bases: TGCGCCAGCAGTGAAGGGGACTATGGCTACACCTTC.

The gene calls are TRBV9 and TRBJ2-7; D perhaps matches TRBD1 (7 bases). The CDR3 totals 16 residues. The V end was cut by 4 bases, the J end by 2 bases, with 19 bases between. Germline loops: CDR1 SGDLS, CDR2 YYNGEE. The CDR3 region has the DNA TGTGCCAGCAGCCGTGGGGGGACAGCCGCTACCTACGAGCAGTACTTC. It specifies CASSRGGTAATYEQYF.

This chain connects TRBV20-1 to TRBJ1-1; D is ambiguous. The CDR3 totals 11 residues. Germline lookup yields CDR1 DFQATT and CDR2 SNEGSKA (reference sequence). The CDR3 region has the DNA TGCAGAATATACTTGAACACTGAAGCTTTCTTT. Translating gives CRIYLNTEAFF.

V usage is TRBV10-1 and J usage is TRBJ1-1, with 8 bases lining up with TRBD1. The CDR3 runs to 15 residues. The V and J ends lost 0 bases and 1 base, in that order; junction bases with no gene match: 1. CDR1 is WNHNN and CDR2 is SYGVQD in the germline V gene (reference sequence). This CDR3 reads CASSESGTGNTEAFF. The CDR3 DNA is TGCGCCAGCAGTGAGTCCGGGACAGGGAACACTGAAGCTTTCTTT.

This chain connects TRBV19 to TRBJ2-1; possible D gene TRBD2, 6 bases. V was cut by 3 bases and J by 7 bases, with 16 bases left in between. CDR3 length: 15 residues. The germline CDR1 and CDR2 sequences are LNHDA and SQIVND (reference sequence). CDR3 bases: TGTGCCAGTAGTATTGGCGGGGCAGGGAGGAATGAGCAGTTCTTC. Its translation: CASSIGGAGRNEQFF.

The J gene is TRBJ1-5, the V gene TRBV6-5; D remains ambiguous. Trimming took off 5 bases at V and 2 bases at J, with 7 bases between the two ends. The CDR3 has 13 amino acids. The germline CDR1 and CDR2 sequences are MNHEY and SVGAGI. The CDR3 coding sequence is TGTGCCAGCAGTAATCGGGGCAATCAGCCCCAGCATTTT. Its translation: CASSNRGNQPQHF.